Shown below are 25 T cell receptor beta chains from a single sample sequenced in a study of patients and donors after allogeneic stem cell transplantation. From the RT-PCR reads, TCRdb called clonotypes with MiXCR, one entry per CDR3 protein. The table lists around 160,000 distinct CDR3 sequences, 30% of them singletons. The specimen sequenced was blood, either unsorted or a sorted T cell fraction (not recorded which). The receptors stem from a human donor who was either an allogeneic HSCT recipient or a stem cell or donor lymphocyte infusion donor (not recorded which). It is not recorded whose cells these are; they may come from a transplant donor.

Of note for this clonotype: This could be a read error, since a much larger clone is one nucleotide away. The rearrangement links TRBV20-1 to TRBJ2-3, with 12 bases that match TRBD2. From germline, CDR1 is DFQATT and CDR2 SNEGSKA (reference sequence). This CDR3 comprises 14 residues. Trimming at V came to 8 bases and at J to 5 bases, leaving 8 bases not matched to a gene. CDR3 amino acids: CSPKTSGSLDTQYF. In DNA, the CDR3 is TGCAGTCCCAAGACTAGCGGGAGTTTAGATACGCAGTATTTT.

This clonotype was detected only a few times. The V gene is TRBV7-9, the J gene TRBJ1-1, with 12 bases matching TRBD1. This CDR3 region has 14 residues. The V gene end was trimmed by 5 bases and the J gene end by 10 bases; junction bases not matched to a gene: 8. Germline lookup yields CDR1 SEHNR and CDR2 FQNEAQ (reference sequence). CDR3 nucleotide sequence: TGTGCCAGCAGCCGGGGACAGGGGGCGACGGGAGCTTTCTTT. Encoded protein: CASSRGQGATGAFF. Full variable domain (outside the CDR3, taken from reference TRBV7-9 and TRBJ1-1): DTGVSQNPRHKITKRGQNVTFRCDPISEHNRLYWYRQTLGQGPEFLTYFQNEAQLEKSRLLSDRFSAERPKGSFSTLEIQRTEQGDSAMYLCASSRGQGATGAFFGQGTRLTVV.

This clonotype was counted only a few times. The V call is TRBV4-3, the J call TRBJ1-6, with D possibly being TRBD1 (5 bases). From germline, CDR1 is LGHNA and CDR2 YSLEER. The CDR3 has 16 amino acids. V lost 3 bases, J lost 6 bases, and 15 bases lay in between. DNA for the CDR3: TGCGCCAGCAGCCAGGGGGGTAATAAGGGTAATTCACCCCTCCACTTT. Protein sequence: CASSQGGNKGNSPLHF.

This chain connects TRBV20-1 to TRBJ2-3; 11 positions agree with TRBD2. With V trimmed by 1 base and J by 7 bases, 4 bases remained unmatched. CDR1 and CDR2 from the germline V gene are DFQATT and SNEGSKA (reference sequence). This CDR3 has 14 amino acids. The CDR3 nucleotides are TGCAGTGCTAGAGTCACTAGCGGGAGTAATACGCAGTATTTT. It is translated as CSARVTSGSNTQYF.

This clonotype was detected a few times. The chain employs TRBV7-9 and TRBJ2-6; D unresolved. Germline assignment: CDR1 SEHNR and CDR2 FQNEAQ (reference sequence). This CDR3 region has 15 residues. V lost 1 base and J lost 0, with 4 bases in between. The CDR3 DNA reads TGTGCCAGCAGCTTAGGGTACTCTGGGGCCAACGTCCTGACTTTC. The encoded protein is CASSLGYSGANVLTF.

This clonotype was counted between two and nine times. The rearrangement joins TRBV20-1 to TRBJ1-5; D perhaps matches TRBD1 (6 bases). Germline CDR1 is DFQATT and CDR2 is SNEGSKA (reference sequence). This CDR3 contains 16 residues. Trimming took off 0 bases at V and 4 bases at J, with 16 bases between the two ends. The CDR3 region is CSARDGGGRANQPQHF. The CDR3 nucleotides read TGCAGTGCTAGAGATGGCGGGGGGCGGGCAAATCAGCCCCAGCATTTT.

In its sample, this clonotype was seen a few times. This chain connects TRBV4-3 to TRBJ1-4, with 9 bases identical to TRBD1. This CDR3 region has 15 residues. The germline V gene encodes CDR1 LGHNA and CDR2 YSLEER. Trimming removed 1 base from V and 6 bases from J; junction bases left unmatched: 3. The CDR3 is CASSQGDRDDEKLFF. CDR3 sequence (DNA): TGCGCCAGCAGCCAAGGGGACAGGGACGATGAAAAACTGTTTTTT.

The chain is built from TRBV20-1 and TRBJ2-7; 13 bases are shared with TRBD2. Trimming at V came to 5 bases and at J to 3 bases, leaving 7 bases not matched to a gene. This CDR3 has 15 residues. CDR1 and CDR2 (germline): DFQATT, SNEGSKA (reference sequence). The CDR3 region is CSADFWTSGSYEQYF. CDR3 DNA sequence: TGCAGTGCTGATTTTTGGACTAGCGGGAGCTACGAGCAGTACTTC.

This clonotype was observed a handful of times. This chain joins TRBV4-3 and TRBJ1-3; 8 bases map to TRBD1. Germline CDR1 and CDR2: LGHNA and YSLEER. There are 16 residues in the CDR3. The J segment lost 0 bases and the V segment lost 4 bases, leaving 5 bases of the junction unmatched. CDR3 sequence reads: CASSRRQGISGNTIYF. The DNA for the CDR3 is TGCGCCAGCAGCCGCAGACAGGGGATCTCTGGAAACACCATATATTTT.

This clonotype occurred a few times. This sequence joins TRBV24-1 and TRBJ2-1; D unresolved. V lost 3 bases to trimming and J lost 6 bases, with 8 bases between them. There are 13 residues in the CDR3. Per germline, CDR1 KGHDR and CDR2 SFDVKD. In DNA form, the CDR3 reads TGTGCCACCAGTGATCCCCACCGCAATGAGCAGTTCTTC. Its protein is CATSDPHRNEQFF.

J is TRBJ2-1 and V is TRBV5-1, with D hard to call. The ends were cut back, 4 bases at V and 0 bases at J, with 8 bases in the middle. The CDR3 runs to 14 residues. Germline-derived CDR1 and CDR2 are SGHRS and YFSETQ. The CDR3 region has the DNA TGCGCCAGCAGCATGGATAGCTCCTACAATGAGCAGTTCTTC. This sequence encodes CASSMDSSYNEQFF.

The chain recombines TRBV9 with TRBJ2-3; no definite D call. V lost 0 bases and J lost 6, with 14 bases in between. Germline loops: CDR1 SGDLS, CDR2 YYNGEE. This CDR3 has 15 amino acids. As DNA, the CDR3 is TGTGCCAGCAGCGTAGCTGCCAGAGTTGAGGATACGCAGTATTTT. This translates into CASSVAARVEDTQYF. The entire variable domain, with the rest obtained from reference TRBV9 and TRBJ2-3, is as follows: DSGVTQTPKHLITATGQRVTLRCSPRSGDLSVYWYQQSLDQGLQFLIQYYNGEERAKGNILERFSAQQFPDLHSELNLSSLELGDSALYFCASSVAARVEDTQYFGPGTRLTVL.

The sample holds many counts of this clonotype. The chain links TRBV27 to TRBJ1-2; D remains ambiguous. Trimming left V 0 bases short and J 2 bases short, with 10 bases between. CDR3 size: 15 residues. Germline V gene lookup returns CDR1 MNHEY and CDR2 SMNVEV (reference sequence). This CDR3 reads CASSLSGLGNYGYTF. In DNA, the CDR3 is TGTGCCAGCAGTTTATCAGGGTTGGGGAACTATGGCTACACCTTC.

The chain links TRBV24-1 to TRBJ2-3, with 7 nucleotides matching TRBD2. Unmatched junction bases numbered 5, after V lost 7 bases and J lost 2 bases. Germline V lookup: CDR1 KGHDR, CDR2 SFDVKD. The CDR3 has 14 amino acids. The DNA of the CDR3 is TGTGCCACCAGCCATAGCGGGCCCACAGATACGCAGTATTTT. Translating gives CATSHSGPTDTQYF.

This clonotype was counted a few times. This chain joins TRBV7-9 and TRBJ1-2; D remains ambiguous. Germline CDR1 reads SEHNR; CDR2 reads FQNEAQ (reference sequence). The CDR3 has 11 amino acids. V lost 10 bases to trimming and J lost 4 bases, with 10 bases between them. As DNA, the CDR3 is TGTGCCACCCTGGGGTTCTATGGCTACACCTTC. Translated, it gives CATLGFYGYTF.

This clonotype has more than one count but fewer than ten. This chain joins TRBV18 and TRBJ2-3; D is undetermined. The V and J ends lost 2 bases and 6 bases respectively, with 6 bases between them. The CDR3 loop spans 12 amino acids. The germline V gene encodes CDR1 KGHSH and CDR2 LQKENI. The CDR3 protein is CASSPLGDTQYF. For the CDR3, the DNA is TGTGCCAGCTCACCATTGGGGGATACGCAGTATTTT. The variable domain in full, completed from reference TRBV18 and TRBJ2-3, reads NAGVMQNPRHLVRRRGQEARLRCSPMKGHSHVYWYRQLPEEGLKFMVYLQKENIIDESGMPKERFSAEFPKEGPSILRIQQVVRGDSAAYFCASSPLGDTQYFGPGTRLTVL.

This clonotype was found a few times. The chain joins TRBV7-9 to TRBJ1-1; no clear D. This CDR3 contains 13 residues. The germline V gene encodes CDR1 SEHNR and CDR2 FQNEAQ (reference sequence). Trimming took 4 bases from V and 2 from J, leaving 8 bases between them. The CDR3 protein is CASSYTDNTEAFF. The CDR3 DNA reads as TGTGCCAGCAGCTATACCGATAACACTGAAGCTTTCTTT. Full variable domain (remainder filled in from reference TRBV7-9 and TRBJ1-1): DTGVSQNPRHKITKRGQNVTFRCDPISEHNRLYWYRQTLGQGPEFLTYFQNEAQLEKSRLLSDRFSAERPKGSFSTLEIQRTEQGDSAMYLCASSYTDNTEAFFGQGTRLTVV.

The table lists this clonotype with a few counts. The chain combines TRBV10-3 with TRBJ1-2, with unresolved D. The V end lost 3 bases, the J end lost 0 bases, and 11 bases lay between the germline ends. The germline V gene encodes CDR1 ENHRY and CDR2 SYGVKD. This CDR3 region has 15 residues. This chain's CDR3 is CAISEIGATNYGYTF. For the CDR3, the DNA is TGTGCCATCAGTGAAATAGGTGCCACTAACTATGGCTACACCTTC.

This clonotype occurred a few times. V is TRBV5-1 and J is TRBJ1-6; TRBD1 matches at 8 bases. J was trimmed by 7 bases and V by 1 base; bases with no gene match: 1. Per the germline V gene, CDR1 is SGHRS and CDR2 is YFSETQ. The CDR3 is 14 residues long. Written as DNA, the CDR3 is TGCGCCAGCAGCTTGAGACAGGGGAATTCACCCCTCCACTTT. Translated, it gives CASSLRQGNSPLHF.

With regard to this clonotype: A much larger clone differs by one base, so this may be a read error. The chain carries TRBV7-6 and TRBJ2-7; tentatively, D is TRBD1 (7 bases). The germline gives CDR1 SGHVS, CDR2 FNYEAQ. This CDR3 has 15 residues. With 4 bases removed from V and 6 bases from J, the gap between germline ends came to 19 bases. The CDR3 nucleotides are TGTGCCAGCAGCTCCAGAGCCAGGGGGGCCTGCGAGCAGTACTTC. Translation: CASSSRARGACEQYF.

This clonotype was counted a few times. This chain uses TRBV6-5 with TRBJ2-3; TRBD2 is a possible D gene (6 bases). The ends were cut back, 6 bases at V and 2 bases at J, with 12 bases in the middle. CDR1 and CDR2 from the germline V gene are MNHEY and SVGAGI. The CDR3 is 14 amino acids. The CDR3 protein is CASRDSGSTDTQYF. CDR3 DNA: TGTGCCAGCAGGGATAGCGGCTCCACAGATACGCAGTATTTT.

The chain joins TRBV3-1 to TRBJ2-5; the match to TRBD2 covers 8 bases. Germline CDR1 and CDR2: LGHDT and YNNKEL (reference sequence). The CDR3 contains 15 residues. V gave up 4 bases and J gave up 4 bases; unmatched junction bases: 8. The CDR3 sequence: CASSRPAGGGETQYF. The CDR3 region has the DNA TGTGCCAGCAGCCGCCCGGCGGGAGGTGGAGAGACCCAGTACTTC.

The chain joins TRBV6-2 or TRBV6-3 to TRBJ1-1; D ambiguous. Germline V gene data show CDR1 as MNHEY and CDR2 as SVGEGT. Trimming removed 6 bases at V and 6 bases at J, with 20 bases between. The CDR3 spans 15 residues. The CDR3 sequence: CASSPSPIMGPEAFF. The DNA of the CDR3 is TGTGCCAGCAGCCCGTCCCCAATAATGGGCCCTGAAGCTTTCTTT.

This clonotype was counted between two and nine times. The genes are TRBV6-4 and TRBJ2-7; tentative D call: TRBD2 (6 bases). The CDR3 runs to 14 residues. Germline CDR1 and CDR2: MRHNA and SNTAGT. Between the trimmed V and J ends, which lost 7 bases and 4 bases, there was a span of 17 bases. Written as DNA, the CDR3 is TGTGCCAGCACGAGGGGACTGGATCCATACGAGCAGTACTTC. Protein: CASTRGLDPYEQYF.

The chain recombines TRBV6-2 or TRBV6-3 with TRBJ2-7; 11 bases agree with TRBD2. The germline gives CDR1 MNHEY, CDR2 SVGEGT. V lost 8 bases, J lost 2 bases, and 5 bases stayed unmatched. The CDR3 is made up of 14 amino acids. CDR3 in DNA: TGTGCCAGCGCCACTAGCGGGAGAGCCTACGAGCAGTACTTC. As protein: CASATSGRAYEQYF.